This is a list of T cell receptor beta chains from one sample in a study of graft-versus-host responses after intestinal transplantation. Sequencing used immunoSEQ multiplex PCR; TCRdb keeps in-frame clones, though not all of them. Seen here are some 40,000 clones, roughly nine tenths observed once, and the top ten hold around 17%. The sample consisted of ileum tissue, taken about 200 days after intestinal transplant. Receptor source: a human patient who received an intestinal transplant, so some T cells may come from the graft donor. Both conserved end residues are part of each CDR3. A D gene is named only where the DNA matches it firmly. Not every row has a clone size; where given, it reads once, few, many or a size class.

length: 14; V: TRBV29-1; D: TRBD2; J: TRBJ2-5; size: .; CDR3: CSVVSGGNGETQYF; DNA: TGCAGCGTTGTGAGCGGGGGAAACGGGGAGACCCAGTACTTC
length: 15; V: TRBV9; D: .; J: TRBJ2-7; size: .; CDR3: CASSVAWGLTYEQYF; DNA: TGTGCCAGCAGCGTAGCCTGGGGGCTGACCTACGAGCAGTACTTC
length: 16; V: TRBV9; D: TRBD2; J: TRBJ2-3; size: .; CDR3: CASSLGTSGSTDTQYF; DNA: TGTGCCAGCAGCCTAGGGACTAGCGGGAGCACAGATACGCAGTATTTT
length: 15; V: TRBV19; D: .; J: TRBJ1-2; size: .; CDR3: CASSFPTFLGNGYTF; DNA: TGTGCCAGTAGTTTTCCGACATTCCTAGGGAATGGCTACACCTTC
length: 14; V: TRBV4-1; D: .; J: TRBJ2-1; size: .; CDR3: CASSRGSADNEQFF; DNA: TGCGCCAGCAGCCGGGGATCAGCTGACAATGAGCAGTTCTTC
length: 15; V: TRBV18; D: .; J: TRBJ2-3; size: .; CDR3: CASSPSLTSADTQYF; DNA: TGTGCCAGCTCACCTTCGCTTACAAGTGCAGATACGCAGTATTTT
length: 18; V: TRBV4-2; D: .; J: TRBJ2-1; size: .; CDR3: CASSQDPGVYGSYNEQFF; DNA: TGTGCCAGCAGCCAAGATCCCGGGGTATACGGCTCCTACAATGAGCAGTTCTTC
length: 15; V: TRBV5-1; D: .; J: TRBJ2-1; size: .; CDR3: CASSLRTRTNNEQFF; DNA: TGCGCCAGCAGCTTGAGAACAAGAACAAACAATGAGCAGTTCTTC
length: 14; V: TRBV28; D: TRBD1; J: TRBJ2-2; size: .; CDR3: CASSFTGAWGELFF; DNA: TGTGCCAGCAGTTTCACAGGGGCCTGGGGGGAGCTGTTTTTT
length: 13; V: TRBV18; D: TRBD1; J: TRBJ1-2; size: few; CDR3: CASSGDRGDGYTF; DNA: TGTGCCAGCTCAGGAGACAGGGGAGATGGCTACACCTTC
length: 16; V: TRBV2; D: TRBD1; J: TRBJ2-3; size: .; CDR3: CASSEDRAGGEDTQYF; DNA: TGTGCCAGCAGTGAAGATAGGGCAGGGGGCGAAGATACGCAGTATTTT
length: 15; V: TRBV5-1; D: TRBD2; J: TRBJ2-2; size: .; CDR3: CASSTSGTYTGELFF; DNA: TGCGCCAGCAGCACTAGCGGGACGTACACCGGGGAGCTGTTTTTT
length: 16; V: TRBV4-1; D: .; J: TRBJ2-3; size: .; CDR3: CASSQEARPGTDTQYF; DNA: TGCGCCAGCAGCCAAGAAGCCCGCCCGGGGACAGATACGCAGTATTTT
length: 11; V: TRBV7-9; D: .; J: TRBJ2-7; size: .; CDR3: CASSPLGEQYF; DNA: TGTGCCAGCAGCCCCCTGGGTGAGCAGTACTTC